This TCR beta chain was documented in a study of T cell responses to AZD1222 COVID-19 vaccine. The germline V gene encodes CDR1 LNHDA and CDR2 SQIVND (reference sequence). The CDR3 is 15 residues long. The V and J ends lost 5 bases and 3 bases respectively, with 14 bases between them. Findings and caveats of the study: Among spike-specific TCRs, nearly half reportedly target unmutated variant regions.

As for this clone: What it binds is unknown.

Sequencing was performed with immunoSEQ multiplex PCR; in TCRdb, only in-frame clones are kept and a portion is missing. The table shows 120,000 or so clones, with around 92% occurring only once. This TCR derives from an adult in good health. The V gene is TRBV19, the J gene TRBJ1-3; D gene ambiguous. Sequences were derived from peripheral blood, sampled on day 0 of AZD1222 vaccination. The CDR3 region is CASSPEAPVGNTIYF. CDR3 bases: TGTGCCAGTAGTCCCGAGGCGCCAGTTGGAAACACCATATATTTT.